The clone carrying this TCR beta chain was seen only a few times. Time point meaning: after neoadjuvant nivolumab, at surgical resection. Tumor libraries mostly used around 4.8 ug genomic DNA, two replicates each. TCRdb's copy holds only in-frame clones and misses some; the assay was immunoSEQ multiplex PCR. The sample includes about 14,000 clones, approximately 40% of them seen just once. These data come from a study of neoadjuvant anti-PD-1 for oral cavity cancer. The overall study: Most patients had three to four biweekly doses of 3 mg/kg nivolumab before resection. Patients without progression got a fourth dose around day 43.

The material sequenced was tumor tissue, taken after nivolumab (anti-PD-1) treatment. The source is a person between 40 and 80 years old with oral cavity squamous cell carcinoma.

CDR3 sequence: CASSVEGRDSPLHF. DNA of the CDR3: TGTGCCAGCAGCGTAGAAGGAAGGGATTCACCCCTCCACTTT. The chain is built from TRBV9 and TRBJ1-6; D gene uncertain. Germline V CDR1 and CDR2: SGDLS, YYNGEE. The CDR3 is made up of 14 amino acids. V lost 0 bases and J 8 bases, leaving 9 bases between the germline ends.